Presented here are 6 T cell receptor beta chains from one specimen sequenced in a study of glioma-infiltrating T cells. Using RNA template, CDR3s of TCR alpha and beta were amplified with iRepertoire arm-PCR. From the multiplex PCR reads, TCRdb called clonotypes with MiXCR, one entry per CDR3 protein. Altogether 10,000 to 15,000 distinct CDR3 sequences are present, about 25% being singletons, with the ten largest covering approximately 40%. The specimen was glioma tissue, nonneoplastic brain tissue, or PBMCs (not recorded which). All receptors derive from a human donor with low-grade glioma or glioblastoma, undergoing nonglioma brain surgery, or in good health (not recorded which).

This clonotype showed up many times. This chain joins TRBV27 and TRBJ1-2; TRBD1 is a possible D gene (5 bases). The CDR3 is 12 residues long. The germline gives CDR1 MNHEY, CDR2 SMNVEV (reference sequence). V was clipped by 4 bases and J by 8 bases, with 11 bases between them. Written as DNA, the CDR3 is TGTGCCAGCAGTTCTCAGGGTAGGGGCTACACCTTC. It translates to CASSSQGRGYTF.

A few counts support this clonotype. The chain has TRBV7-9 and TRBJ2-1; no reliable D call. The CDR3 is 14 residues long. Looked up from germline, CDR1 is SEHNR and CDR2 is FQNEAQ (reference sequence). V was trimmed by 0 bases and J by 4 bases, leaving 7 bases between them. CDR3 region: CASSLAMDYNEQFF. The CDR3, as DNA: TGTGCCAGCAGCTTAGCGATGGATTACAATGAGCAGTTCTTC.

This clonotype was observed a few times. Here the CDR3 reads CASTIQGGAGTGELFF. CDR3 DNA: TGTGCCAGTACCATTCAAGGGGGCGCGGGCACCGGGGAGCTGTTTTTT. The V call is TRBV19, the J call TRBJ2-2, with 7 bases fitting TRBD1. The CDR3 has 16 residues. V trimming: 7 bases; J trimming: 4 bases; junction bases outside the gene matches: 12. In germline, CDR1 is LNHDA, CDR2 SQIVND (reference sequence).

The chain recombines TRBV4-2 with TRBJ1-2, with 8 bases identical to TRBD1. CDR3 size: 17 residues. After removal of 1 base from V and 8 bases from J, the junction contained 15 bases not matched to a gene. The V gene's germline CDR1 is LGHNA and CDR2 YNFKEQ. The CDR3 DNA follows: TGTGCCAGCAGCCAAGCCGGCTCACAGGGGGGAAGTGGCGGCTACACCTTC. It translates to CASSQAGSQGGSGGYTF.

About this clonotype itself: A much bigger clone sits one base away, suggesting this may be a read error. The chain carries TRBV14 and TRBJ2-7; D gene unclear. Trimming cost V 0 bases and J 2 bases, with 8 bases left between them. Looked up from germline, CDR1 is SGHDN and CDR2 is FVKESK. CDR3 length: 14 amino acids. The CDR3 sequence is CASSQDNGTYEQYF. In DNA form, the CDR3 reads TGTGCCAGCAGCCAAGATAACGGAACCTACGAGCAGTACTTC.

The chain is built from TRBV29-1 and TRBJ1-2; D might be TRBD1 (5 bases). Germline lookup yields CDR1 SQVTM and CDR2 ANQGSEA. CDR3 length: 14 amino acids. V lost 6 bases, J lost 6 bases, and 20 bases lay in between. The CDR3 here is CSVGVRGEMDGYTF. The CDR3 nucleotides read TGCAGCGTGGGCGTCAGAGGGGAAATGGATGGCTACACCTTC.